The rows below give T cell receptor beta chains drawn from one sample of a study of cytomegalovirus exposure and HLA in healthy donors. TCRdb keeps only in-frame clones here, not all; method: immunoSEQ multiplex PCR. The sample includes 90,000 to 150,000 clones, around 77% of them seen just once. The sequenced sample was PBMCs. These receptors came from a man aged 50 to 60 in good health and CMV-seropositive. CDR3s include the opening cysteine and the closing phenylalanine or tryptophan. Each record gives: V gene, clone size, D gene, CDR3 length, J gene, CDR3 protein, CDR3 DNA. The D gene is left open where the match is weak. Expanded clones are given a class, and other clones once, few, many or no size at all.

v_call: TRBV5-1; clone_size: .; d_call: TRBD1; cdr3_length: 17; j_call: TRBJ2-3; cdr3_aa: CASSPPGTVLRADTQYF; cdr3_nt: TGCGCCAGCAGCCCACCCGGGACAGTGTTAAGGGCAGATACGCAGTATTTT
v_call: TRBV19; clone_size: few; d_call: .; cdr3_length: 14; j_call: TRBJ2-5; cdr3_aa: CASSIRSSQETQYF; cdr3_nt: TGTGCCAGTAGTATTCGGTCGAGTCAAGAGACCCAGTACTTC
v_call: TRBV7-9; clone_size: .; d_call: TRBD1; cdr3_length: 13; j_call: TRBJ2-2; cdr3_aa: CASSRRGPGELFF; cdr3_nt: TGTGCCAGCAGCCGCAGGGGGCCCGGGGAGCTGTTTTTT
v_call: TRBV19; clone_size: .; d_call: .; cdr3_length: 13; j_call: TRBJ2-3; cdr3_aa: CASSEEGTDTQYF; cdr3_nt: TGTGCCAGTAGTGAAGAGGGCACAGATACGCAGTATTTT
v_call: TRBV6-5; clone_size: .; d_call: .; cdr3_length: 15; j_call: TRBJ1-4; cdr3_aa: CASRNAGTTNEKLFF; cdr3_nt: TGTGCCAGCAGGAATGCAGGGACAACTAATGAAAAACTGTTTTTT
v_call: TRBV2; clone_size: .; d_call: .; cdr3_length: 15; j_call: TRBJ2-2; cdr3_aa: CASAGRSFNTGELFF; cdr3_nt: TGTGCCAGCGCGGGACGGTCTTTTAACACCGGGGAGCTGTTTTTT
v_call: TRBV7-2; clone_size: .; d_call: TRBD1; cdr3_length: 14; j_call: TRBJ1-1; cdr3_aa: CASSPTGGRTEAFF; cdr3_nt: TGTGCCAGCAGCCCGACAGGGGGCCGGACTGAAGCTTTCTTT
v_call: TRBV5-4; clone_size: .; d_call: .; cdr3_length: 15; j_call: TRBJ1-2; cdr3_aa: CASSLLGSASGGYTF; cdr3_nt: TGTGCCAGCAGCTTGTTGGGCTCGGCCTCGGGGGGCTACACCTTC
v_call: TRBV2; clone_size: once; d_call: TRBD1; cdr3_length: 15; j_call: TRBJ1-1; cdr3_aa: CASNRQGAVVTEAFF; cdr3_nt: TGTGCCAGCAATCGACAGGGGGCGGTGGTCACTGAAGCTTTCTTT
v_call: TRBV6-6; clone_size: .; d_call: .; cdr3_length: 15; j_call: TRBJ1-4; cdr3_aa: CASSREGATNEKLFF; cdr3_nt: TGTGCCAGCAGTCGGGAGGGTGCAACTAATGAAAAACTGTTTTTT
v_call: TRBV5-6; clone_size: .; d_call: TRBD1; cdr3_length: 16; j_call: TRBJ2-3; cdr3_aa: CASSSEGQEFIDTQYF; cdr3_nt: TGTGCCAGCAGCTCCGAGGGACAGGAATTTATCGATACGCAGTATTTT
v_call: TRBV25-1; clone_size: .; d_call: .; cdr3_length: 12; j_call: TRBJ2-7; cdr3_aa: CASSVSYYEQYF; cdr3_nt: TGTGCCAGCAGTGTTTCTTACTACGAGCAGTACTTC
v_call: TRBV13; clone_size: .; d_call: TRBD2; cdr3_length: 18; j_call: TRBJ2-7; cdr3_aa: CASSAAGLAGVLSYEQYF; cdr3_nt: TGTGCCAGCAGCGCAGCTGGGCTAGCGGGAGTTTTATCGTACGAGCAGTACTTC
v_call: TRBV6-5; clone_size: .; d_call: TRBD2; cdr3_length: 15; j_call: TRBJ2-1; cdr3_aa: CATSRLAGFDYEQFF; cdr3_nt: TGTGCCACCAGCCGACTAGCCGGGTTTGACTATGAGCAGTTCTTC
v_call: TRBV4-3; clone_size: few; d_call: TRBD2; cdr3_length: 20; j_call: TRBJ2-3; cdr3_aa: CASSQDKTASGGIGTDTQYF; cdr3_nt: TGCGCCAGCAGCCAAGATAAGACGGCTAGCGGGGGGATAGGAACAGATACGCAGTATTTT
v_call: TRBV4-1; clone_size: .; d_call: .; cdr3_length: 14; j_call: TRBJ2-7; cdr3_aa: CASSHRLRTYEQYF; cdr3_nt: TGCGCCAGCAGCCACAGGCTGAGAACCTACGAGCAGTACTTC
v_call: TRBV6-5; clone_size: .; d_call: .; cdr3_length: 15; j_call: TRBJ1-1; cdr3_aa: CASSYNRGWDTEAFF; cdr3_nt: TGTGCCAGCAGTTACAATAGGGGATGGGACACTGAAGCTTTCTTT
v_call: TRBV4-3; clone_size: .; d_call: .; cdr3_length: 14; j_call: TRBJ1-2; cdr3_aa: CASSPTGRGDGYTF; cdr3_nt: TGCGCCAGCAGCCCCACCGGTAGAGGAGATGGCTACACCTTC
v_call: TRBV27; clone_size: .; d_call: .; cdr3_length: 14; j_call: TRBJ2-7; cdr3_aa: CASSLGTGPYEQYF; cdr3_nt: TGTGCCAGCAGTTTGGGCACAGGGCCCTACGAGCAGTACTTC
v_call: TRBV7-9; clone_size: .; d_call: .; cdr3_length: 13; j_call: TRBJ2-5; cdr3_aa: CASSAAARETQYF; cdr3_nt: TGTGCCAGCAGTGCGGCCGCCCGTGAGACCCAGTACTTC
v_call: TRBV7-8; clone_size: .; d_call: .; cdr3_length: 15; j_call: TRBJ1-1; cdr3_aa: CASSWRGRWNTEAFF; cdr3_nt: TGTGCCAGCAGCTGGAGGGGTCGGTGGAACACTGAAGCTTTCTTT
v_call: TRBV9; clone_size: .; d_call: .; cdr3_length: 14; j_call: TRBJ1-1; cdr3_aa: CASSVEAGETEAFF; cdr3_nt: TGTGCCAGCAGCGTAGAAGCAGGGGAGACTGAAGCTTTCTTT
v_call: TRBV2; clone_size: .; d_call: .; cdr3_length: 13; j_call: TRBJ1-2; cdr3_aa: CASSLDGGLGYTF; cdr3_nt: TGTGCCAGCAGTCTTGACGGAGGTTTAGGCTACACCTTC
v_call: TRBV5-1; clone_size: few; d_call: TRBD2; cdr3_length: 14; j_call: TRBJ2-7; cdr3_aa: CASRLAVNTYEQYF; cdr3_nt: TGCGCCAGCAGGCTAGCGGTGAATACCTACGAGCAGTACTTC
v_call: TRBV28; clone_size: .; d_call: .; cdr3_length: 16; j_call: TRBJ1-5; cdr3_aa: CASSPLPGTIIKPQHF; cdr3_nt: TGTGCCAGCAGTCCACTCCCAGGGACAATCATTAAACCCCAGCATTTT
v_call: TRBV4-3; clone_size: .; d_call: TRBD1; cdr3_length: 15; j_call: TRBJ2-1; cdr3_aa: CASSPGQGDDNEQFF; cdr3_nt: TGCGCCAGCAGCCCGGGACAGGGGGACGACAATGAGCAGTTCTTC
v_call: TRBV27; clone_size: once; d_call: .; cdr3_length: 15; j_call: TRBJ1-4; cdr3_aa: CASSLWADTNEKLFF; cdr3_nt: TGTGCCAGCAGTTTGTGGGCAGACACTAATGAAAAACTGTTTTTT
v_call: TRBV5-1; clone_size: few; d_call: TRBD2; cdr3_length: 15; j_call: TRBJ2-7; cdr3_aa: CASSWTSGRAYEQYF; cdr3_nt: TGCGCCAGCAGTTGGACTAGCGGGAGGGCCTACGAGCAGTACTTC
v_call: TRBV7-9; clone_size: .; d_call: .; cdr3_length: 11; j_call: TRBJ2-7; cdr3_aa: CSSSSFYEQYF; cdr3_nt: TGTTCCAGCAGCAGCTTCTACGAGCAGTACTTC
v_call: TRBV2; clone_size: .; d_call: .; cdr3_length: 12; j_call: TRBJ1-1; cdr3_aa: CASTAGATEAFF; cdr3_nt: TGTGCCAGCACCGCAGGGGCCACTGAAGCTTTCTTT
v_call: TRBV5-1; clone_size: .; d_call: TRBD1; cdr3_length: 17; j_call: TRBJ1-2; cdr3_aa: CASSLDPSTGKDYGYTF; cdr3_nt: TGCGCCAGCAGCCTGGACCCTTCGACAGGGAAAGACTATGGCTACACCTTC
v_call: TRBV27; clone_size: .; d_call: TRBD1; cdr3_length: 15; j_call: TRBJ1-4; cdr3_aa: CASGGRDRANEKLFF; cdr3_nt: TGTGCCAGCGGCGGCAGGGACAGGGCCAATGAAAAACTGTTTTTT
v_call: TRBV2; clone_size: once; d_call: .; cdr3_length: 16; j_call: TRBJ1-5; cdr3_aa: CASSEMAAGGNQPQHF; cdr3_nt: TGTGCCAGCAGTGAAATGGCGGCGGGAGGCAATCAGCCCCAGCATTTT
v_call: TRBV28; clone_size: .; d_call: TRBD2; cdr3_length: 14; j_call: TRBJ2-7; cdr3_aa: CASSLSGSYYEQYF; cdr3_nt: TGTGCCAGCAGTCTAAGCGGGAGCTACTACGAGCAGTACTTC
v_call: TRBV15; clone_size: .; d_call: .; cdr3_length: 19; j_call: TRBJ2-6; cdr3_aa: CATSRGVQGIGSGANVLTF; cdr3_nt: TGTGCCACCAGCAGAGGGGTCCAGGGTATAGGCTCTGGGGCCAACGTCCTGACTTTC
v_call: TRBV21-1; clone_size: .; d_call: .; cdr3_length: 18; j_call: TRBJ2-2; cdr3_aa: CASSPYGQGNRWTGELFF; cdr3_nt: TGTGCCAGCAGCCCTTATGGACAGGGTAATAGGTGGACCGGGGAGCTGTTTTTT
v_call: TRBV6-5; clone_size: .; d_call: TRBD2; cdr3_length: 16; j_call: TRBJ2-2; cdr3_aa: CASSFWHGEGTGELFF; cdr3_nt: TGTGCCAGCAGTTTCTGGCACGGGGAGGGCACCGGGGAGCTGTTTTTT
v_call: TRBV5-1; clone_size: .; d_call: TRBD1; cdr3_length: 14; j_call: TRBJ2-7; cdr3_aa: CASKGRTGTYEQYF; cdr3_nt: TGCGCCAGCAAGGGAAGGACAGGGACCTACGAGCAGTACTTC
v_call: TRBV6-1; clone_size: .; d_call: TRBD1; cdr3_length: 14; j_call: TRBJ1-5; cdr3_aa: CASSWDSSNQPQHF; cdr3_nt: TGTGCCAGCAGTTGGGACAGTAGCAATCAGCCCCAGCATTTT
v_call: TRBV11-2; clone_size: few; d_call: TRBD2; cdr3_length: 15; j_call: TRBJ2-5; cdr3_aa: CASSVPGLARETQYF; cdr3_nt: TGTGCCAGCAGCGTACCCGGACTAGCAAGGGAGACCCAGTACTTC
v_call: TRBV13; clone_size: .; d_call: .; cdr3_length: 14; j_call: TRBJ2-1; cdr3_aa: CASSSSSSTTEQFF; cdr3_nt: TGTGCCAGCAGCTCGTCGAGTTCGACAACCGAGCAGTTCTTC
v_call: TRBV6-5; clone_size: few; d_call: .; cdr3_length: 13; j_call: TRBJ2-7; cdr3_aa: CASSQIQEILWYF; cdr3_nt: TGTGCCAGCAGTCAGATACAGGAAATTTTATGGTACTTC
v_call: TRBV6-5; clone_size: .; d_call: .; cdr3_length: 15; j_call: TRBJ2-6; cdr3_aa: CASSFRQSGANVLTF; cdr3_nt: TGTGCCAGCAGTTTTCGACAGTCTGGGGCCAACGTCCTGACTTTC
v_call: TRBV7-2; clone_size: .; d_call: TRBD1; cdr3_length: 17; j_call: TRBJ1-5; cdr3_aa: CASSYEQGARGNQPQHF; cdr3_nt: TGTGCCAGCAGCTACGAACAGGGGGCGCGCGGCAATCAGCCCCAGCATTTT
v_call: TRBV5-8; clone_size: .; d_call: TRBD1; cdr3_length: 15; j_call: TRBJ1-4; cdr3_aa: CASSSTTGAPEKLFF; cdr3_nt: TGTGCCAGCAGCTCGACGACAGGGGCTCCCGAAAAACTGTTTTTT
v_call: TRBV15; clone_size: .; d_call: .; cdr3_length: 12; j_call: TRBJ1-2; cdr3_aa: CATSRDLPEHTF; cdr3_nt: TGTGCCACCAGCAGAGATTTGCCGGAGCACACCTTC
v_call: TRBV7-9; clone_size: .; d_call: .; cdr3_length: 16; j_call: TRBJ1-1; cdr3_aa: CASSFGRGGWNTEAFF; cdr3_nt: TGTGCCAGCAGCTTCGGCCGGGGGGGCTGGAACACTGAAGCTTTCTTT
v_call: TRBV9; clone_size: once; d_call: .; cdr3_length: 13; j_call: TRBJ1-2; cdr3_aa: CASTRDSNYGYTF; cdr3_nt: TGTGCCAGCACTCGTGACTCTAACTATGGCTACACCTTC
v_call: TRBV7-2; clone_size: .; d_call: TRBD2; cdr3_length: 14; j_call: TRBJ2-1; cdr3_aa: CASSLASGGYEQFF; cdr3_nt: TGTGCCAGCAGCTTAGCTAGCGGGGGCTATGAGCAGTTCTTC
v_call: TRBV27; clone_size: .; d_call: TRBD1; cdr3_length: 16; j_call: TRBJ1-6; cdr3_aa: CASRPPGRGSVAPLHF; cdr3_nt: TGTGCCAGCAGGCCCCCAGGCAGGGGGTCCGTTGCACCCCTCCACTTT
v_call: TRBV7-9; clone_size: few; d_call: TRBD2; cdr3_length: 17; j_call: TRBJ2-3; cdr3_aa: CASSLRRGLGSADTQYF; cdr3_nt: TGTGCCAGCAGCTTACGCCGGGGACTAGGGAGCGCAGATACGCAGTATTTT
v_call: TRBV11-2; clone_size: .; d_call: .; cdr3_length: 15; j_call: TRBJ2-1; cdr3_aa: CASSLGLGDYNEQFF; cdr3_nt: TGTGCCAGCAGCTTAGGACTAGGGGACTACAATGAGCAGTTCTTC
v_call: TRBV9; clone_size: .; d_call: .; cdr3_length: 16; j_call: TRBJ1-6; cdr3_aa: CASSLGESSYNSPLHF; cdr3_nt: TGTGCCAGCAGCCTAGGGGAGAGCTCCTATAATTCACCCCTCCACTTT
v_call: TRBV7-6; clone_size: few; d_call: TRBD2; cdr3_length: 16; j_call: TRBJ2-1; cdr3_aa: CASSLVSSGPYNEQFF; cdr3_nt: TGTGCCAGCAGCTTAGTCTCTAGCGGGCCGTACAATGAGCAGTTCTTC
v_call: TRBV9; clone_size: .; d_call: .; cdr3_length: 13; j_call: TRBJ1-5; cdr3_aa: CASSNIGNQPQHF; cdr3_nt: TGTGCCAGCAGCAACATCGGCAATCAGCCCCAGCATTTT
v_call: TRBV21-1; clone_size: few; d_call: .; cdr3_length: 14; j_call: TRBJ1-5; cdr3_aa: CASSPRVSNQPQHF; cdr3_nt: TGTGCCAGCAGCCCCCGAGTCTCAAATCAGCCCCAGCATTTT